A single T cell receptor beta chain is shown here with its context. The antigen is unknown. This record comes from a study of cytomegalovirus exposure and HLA in healthy donors. Overall study results and limits: Investigators reported approximately 150 TCR beta chains as tied to cytomegalovirus. Data from an earlier analysis indicated that most TCR beta V segments were productive either about 87% or about 30% of the time. Later on, an analysis showed TCR association rates differing by HLA locus, with DRB1 the most and HLA-C the fewest.

The PCR had 60 Vbeta and 13 Jbeta primers. The table came from immunoSEQ multiplex PCR; TCRdb's copy has only in-frame clones and leaves some out. The sample has about 61,000 clones; about 90% are singletons. V was clipped by 6 bases and J by 4 bases; unmatched bases: 5. The CDR3 is made up of 14 amino acids. Per germline, CDR1 SNHLY and CDR2 FYNNEI. This receptor was taken from a man under 40 in good health and CMV-seropositive. Material for sequencing was PBMCs. The chain links TRBV2 to TRBJ1-4; TRBD1 matches 7 bases. The CDR3 region has the DNA TGTGCCAGCAGAAACAGGGGTAATAATGAAAAACTGTTTTTT. It is translated as CASRNRGNNEKLFF.